This T cell receptor (beta chain) was captured by sequencing in a study of T cell responses to AZD1222 COVID-19 vaccine (dated by TCRdb to the early 2020s). Background for the entire study: TCR sequencing covered more than 230 trial participants: nearly 210 given two doses of AZD1222 and about 26 given two doses of MenACWY control vaccine. Trial participants were enrolled by age into 18-55, 56-69 and 70-plus year subgroups, with around 150, 28 and 57 TCR-sequenced participants respectively. General conclusions and limits of the study: Because no day 14 peak-response samples were available, repertoires were characterized only after the peak T cell response. Reportedly, close to half of the unique spike-specific TCRs recognized epitopes lying outside the regions that are mutated in the B.1.351 and B.1.1.7 variants. The 56-69-year group was small, and its depth increase did not reach significance, likely because of low power. Participants were mostly white British and included more females than males, and it was suggested by the authors that clonal diversity may have been underestimated. Conclusions about previously exposed vaccinees were limited because only six AZD1222 recipients were SARS-CoV-2 seropositive at baseline. A significant rise in spike-specific TCR breadth and depth was observed after two AZD1222 doses relative to day 0 and relative to MenACWY recipients. The vaccine-associated CD4 TCRs covered the entire spike protein, and the dominant responses fell in regions 160-218 and 743-854.

Read against the paper, the sample's time point label means: baseline before first vaccination. This sample's treatment or condition label indicates: meningococcal conjugate vaccine given as trial control. Vaccinee samples were obtained from the UK trials COV001 and COV002, which included a single-blind randomized controlled phase 2/3 trial of AZD1222 (ChAdOx1 nCoV-19) in healthy adults. For TCRbeta chain sequencing, PBMC samples were collected from trial participants at day 0 and at day 28 after the second dose. On this clone itself: What antigen it recognizes has not been identified. One base away there is no much larger clone; base qualities are not given.

V drops 0 bases and J drops 7 bases, leaving 12 bases in between. Including the terminal cysteine and phenylalanine, the CDR3 comprises 14 residues. Left in the record is the CDR3 DNA by itself, 42 bases read in frame from the first base. Sequences LGHDT (CDR1) and YNNKEL (CDR2) are obtained from the germline V gene (reference sequence). The CDR3 regions of human TCRbeta chains were subjected to immunosequencing. On the authors' methods: TCRs in the repertoires were compared against a reference library of SARS-CoV-2-specific TCRs that had been generated with the MIRA antigen-specificity platform. Breadth was defined as the fraction of unique TCRs that were SARS-CoV-2-associated, and depth was defined as the fraction of total T cells that were SARS-CoV-2-associated. Using the MIRA data, each spike-specific TCR was assigned both to the spike region to which the TCR was reactive and to a CD4 or CD8 class. Log10-transformed breadth and depth values were compared by one-way ANOVA with Sidak's multiple comparisons tests. What TCRdb holds here is the immuneACCESS table cut down to in-frame rearrangements. Part of the clones is not present; checked against another copy, under half of the missing clones reflect an unresolved V gene, and the others are unexplained. The V and J calls and clone size were taken over from that table, and D and trimming were inferred from the DNA. Across this sample there are around 120,000 clones, with roughly 85% seen only once. The top ten hold more than 3% of the sample.

Recombination linked TRBV3-1 (or the pseudogene TRBV3-2) to TRBJ1-2; no D gene call is confident. The source was peripheral blood, collected on day 0 of MenACWY control vaccination. The origin of this receptor is an adult in good health. Here the CDR3 is given as CASSQDLGVRGYTF. The DNA reads as follows: TGTGCCAGCAGCCAAGATCTTGGGGTACGTGGCTACACCTTC.